What follows is one TCR beta chain and its context. Profiled with immunoSEQ multiplex PCR; TCRdb holds only in-frame clones, not every one. The sample has a few hundred thousand clones, 70% to 90% seen once. The sample is drawn from a study of Ad26.COV2.S vaccination and SARS-CoV-2 variants. Deletions cut 4 bases from V and 0 bases from J, with 16 bases between. Germline V lookup: CDR1 MGHRA, CDR2 YSYEKL. The CDR3 is 17 residues long. Treatment specified: roughly 20 received Ad26.COV2.S at low or high dose, single or two shots; several received placebo; per-sample allocation not given. The study sampled participants on day 63 after the first vaccine or placebo injection.

The sample here was peripheral blood, taken in a trial of Ad26.COV2.S vaccine versus placebo. The TCR originated in a person aged 18-60 years who received the Ad26.COV2.S COVID-19 vaccine or a placebo. V and J are TRBV4-1 and TRBJ1-3, with unresolved D. The CDR3 nucleotides read TGCGCCAGCAGCCGACAAGGTCTAGTTGTCTCTGGAAACACCATATATTTT. Its protein is CASSRQGLVVSGNTIYF.